A single sample gave rise to the 29 T cell receptor beta chains below, sequenced in a study of glioma-infiltrating T cells. Amplification of TCR alpha and beta CDR3 regions from RNA used iRepertoire nested multiplex PCR. TCRdb reanalysed the multiplex PCR reads using MiXCR and keeps one entry per CDR3 protein. The table records about 380,000 distinct CDR3 sequences, 41% of them present only once. Sequences were obtained from glioma tissue, nonneoplastic brain tissue, or PBMCs (not recorded which). These receptors were taken from a human donor with low-grade glioma or glioblastoma, undergoing nonglioma brain surgery, or in good health (not recorded which).

This sequence joins TRBV7-6 and TRBJ2-5, with a tentative D call TRBD2 (6 bases). V was pared by 5 bases and J by 5 bases, with 15 bases between. The CDR3 has 14 amino acids. Germline-derived CDR1 and CDR2 are SGHVS and FNYEAQ. CDR3: CASSPGQAGETQYF. CDR3 in DNA: TGTGCCAGCAGCCCCGGTCAAGCGGGTGAGACCCAGTACTTC.

Here the CDR3 DNA reads TGCGCCAGCAGCCAAGAGGCCCCTCAAGGGGCCTACAATGAGCAGTTCTTC. It yields the protein CASSQEAPQGAYNEQFF. The V call is TRBV4-1, the J call TRBJ2-1; possible D gene TRBD1, 5 bases. Trimming took off 0 bases at V and 2 bases at J, with 14 bases between the two ends. Germline-derived CDR1 and CDR2 are MGHRA and YSYEKL. CDR3 length: 17 amino acids.

Notes on this clonotype: A much bigger clone sits one base away, suggesting this may be a read error. V is TRBV20-1 and J is TRBJ2-1; tentatively, D is TRBD2 (6 bases). Germline V lookup: CDR1 DFQATT, CDR2 SNEGSKA (reference sequence). CDR3 size: 13 residues. This CDR3 is CGALGLVHNEQFF. CDR3 DNA sequence: TGCGGTGCCCTGGGACTCGTACACAATGAGCAGTTCTTC.

This clonotype was seen only once. Given the absence of the conserved phenylalanine or tryptophan at the CDR3 end, a read error is likely. The chain carries TRBV4-3 and TRBJ2-5, with 15 bases fitting TRBD2. The trim removed 8 bases at V and 11 bases at J, leaving 18 bases unmatched. This CDR3 has 17 amino acids. Looked up from germline, CDR1 is LGHNA and CDR2 is YSLEER. CDR3 protein: CASSWGLAGGLVNEQYS. The CDR3, as DNA: TGCGCCAGCTCCTGGGGACTAGCGGGAGGCTTAGTCAATGAGCAGTACTCC.

This clonotype has more than one count but fewer than ten. The CDR3 nucleotides read TGTGCCAGCAGCCAGGACAGGGTGCAAAATTCACCCCTCCACTTT. Translated: CASSQDRVQNSPLHF. V and J are TRBV14 and TRBJ1-6, with 8 bases fitting TRBD1. The V gene end was trimmed by 3 bases and the J gene end by 7 bases; junction bases not matched to a gene: 5. The CDR3 loop spans 15 amino acids. Germline V CDR1 and CDR2: SGHDN, FVKESK.

This clonotype has at least ten counts. CDR3 DNA sequence: TGTGCCAGCAGCTTCGGCGGGAGCCCCTACGAGCAGTACTTC. Amino acids: CASSFGGSPYEQYF. This chain joins TRBV7-6 and TRBJ2-7; 7 positions agree with TRBD2. Germline CDR1 and CDR2: SGHVS and FNYEAQ. V lost 3 bases to trimming and J lost 2 bases; unmatched junction nucleotides: 4. CDR3 length: 14 amino acids.

This clonotype was detected ten times or more. The chain combines TRBV12-3 or TRBV12-4 with TRBJ2-3, with D possibly matching TRBD1 (5 bases). The V end was cut by 3 bases, the J end by 4 bases, with 8 bases between. The CDR3 contains 13 residues. The chain's CDR3 is CASSLGRADTQYF. For the CDR3, the DNA is TGTGCCAGCAGTTTGGGCAGGGCAGATACGCAGTATTTT.

This clonotype has a count of ten or more. The rearrangement links TRBV6-5 to TRBJ2-1; TRBD2 aligns across 9 bases. CDR1 and CDR2 from the germline V gene are MNHEY and SVGAGI. This CDR3 region has 14 residues. V gave up 2 bases and J gave up 8 bases; unmatched junction bases: 4. The CDR3 spells CASSYRLAEDEQFF. In DNA, the CDR3 is TGTGCCAGCAGTTACAGACTAGCGGAAGATGAGCAGTTCTTC.

Ten or more counts support this clonotype. This sequence joins TRBV28 and TRBJ1-1, with D maybe TRBD1 (6 bases). Trimming pared 5 bases from V and 4 bases from J, leaving 8 bases between. The CDR3 totals 12 residues. From germline, CDR1 is MDHEN and CDR2 SYDVKM. The CDR3 bases are TGTGCCAGCAGTCTGGGGGCCACTGAAGCTTTCTTT. It yields the protein CASSLGATEAFF.

For this clonotype: The junction shows a germline mismatch at one end, possibly a read error. The J gene is TRBJ2-3, the V gene TRBV7-7; D may be TRBD2 (7 bases). Germline V gene lookup returns CDR1 SSHAT and CDR2 FNYEAQ (reference sequence). CDR3 length equals 15 residues. CDR3: CASSLAAGAAGTQYF. The CDR3 DNA sequence: TGTGCTAGCAGCTTAGCTGCGGGGGCGGCAGGTACGCAGTATTTT. The full variable domain, rest sourced from reference TRBV7-7 and TRBJ2-3, is GAGVSQSPRYKVTKRGQDVTLRCDPISSHATLYWYQQALGQGPEFLTYFNYEAQPDKSGLPSDRFSAERPEGSISTLTIQRTEQRDSAMYRCASSLAAGAAGTQYFGPGTRLTVL.

This clonotype was recorded a few times. The CDR3: CASSQASTYNEQFF. Here the CDR3 DNA reads TGCGCCAGCAGCCAAGCTTCGACGTACAATGAGCAGTTCTTC. The genes are TRBV4-1 and TRBJ2-1; no definite D call. Trimming took 1 base from V and 4 from J, leaving 8 bases between them. The CDR3 totals 14 residues. CDR1 MGHRA and CDR2 YSYEKL come from the germline V gene.

CDR3 sequence reads: CASTPGLGTYEQYF. The DNA for the CDR3 is TGTGCCAGCACCCCCGGTCTGGGTACCTACGAGCAGTACTTC. The chain has TRBV12-3 or TRBV12-4 and TRBJ2-7; D remains unclear. V dropped 7 bases and J dropped 2 bases, with 15 bases sitting between them. The CDR3 is made up of 14 amino acids.

On this clonotype: A read error may produce the germline difference seen at one junction end. The V call is TRBV6-1, the J call TRBJ2-1; a possible D gene is TRBD2 (5 bases). Per germline, CDR1 MNHNS and CDR2 SASEGT. The CDR3 contains 16 residues. The CDR3 bases are TGTGCCAGCAGTCCCCCCCGGGGAGCCTCCTACAATGTGCAGTTCTTC. It translates to CASSPPRGASYNVQFF.

The CDR3 DNA reads TGCAGTGCTTGGACTAGCGGGAGCAATGAGCAGTTCTTC. Translating gives CSAWTSGSNEQFF. This chain uses TRBV20-1 with TRBJ2-1; 13 bases are a match to TRBD2. This CDR3 spans 13 amino acids. CDR1 DFQATT and CDR2 SNEGSKA come from the germline V gene (reference sequence). V lost 5 bases, J lost 6 bases, and 1 base stayed unmatched.

As for this clonotype: Compared with germline, one end of the junction differs, possibly owing to a read error. The rearrangement joins TRBV20-1 to TRBJ1-4; D gene ambiguous. The CDR3 runs to 12 residues. From germline, CDR1 is DFQATT and CDR2 SNEGSKA (reference sequence). Here the CDR3 DNA reads TGCAGTGCTACATCAACTAATGAAAGACTGTTTTTT. Its protein product is CSATSTNERLFF.

This clonotype was observed a few times. Since a much larger clone is just one base distant, this may be a read error. The V call is TRBV27, the J call TRBJ2-1; D not resolved. The CDR3 totals 15 residues. From germline, CDR1 is MNHEY and CDR2 SMNVEV (reference sequence). CDR3 amino acids: CAGSSLRALYNEQFF. DNA for the CDR3: TGTGCCGGCAGTTCTCTCCGGGCACTCTACAATGAGCAGTTCTTC.

This clonotype came up once. The chain links TRBV20-1 to TRBJ2-1; TRBD1 matches 7 bases. The germline CDR1 and CDR2 sequences are DFQATT and SNEGSKA (reference sequence). There are 13 residues in the CDR3. The DNA of the CDR3 is TGCAGCGTAGGGGACAGTACCTACAATGAGCAGTTCTTC. Translation gives CSVGDSTYNEQFF.

This chain connects TRBV12-3 or TRBV12-4 to TRBJ2-4; possibly TRBD2 for D (6 bases). The CDR3 totals 14 residues. V gave up 1 base and J gave up 9 bases, with 13 bases separating them. Here the CDR3 reads CASSLEPQEGIQYF. The DNA of the CDR3 is TGTGCCAGCAGTTTAGAGCCGCAGGAGGGCATTCAGTACTTC.

The chain links TRBV6-5 to TRBJ1-4; D perhaps matches TRBD1 (6 bases). Germline loops: CDR1 MNHEY, CDR2 SVGAGI. Trimming stripped 0 bases from V and 7 bases from J, with 21 bases between. This CDR3 contains 18 residues. CDR3 region: CASSYSPGLGGRGEKLFF. CDR3 bases: TGTGCCAGCAGTTACTCACCGGGACTGGGGGGCCGGGGTGAAAAACTGTTTTTT.

The chain is built from TRBV6-9 and TRBJ1-2; D is unclear. Germline loops: CDR1 MNHGY, CDR2 SVAAGI. This CDR3 has 17 amino acids. V lost 4 bases and J lost 5, with 23 bases in between. CDR3: CASSSASQETLPYGYTF. CDR3 sequence (DNA): TGTGCCAGCAGTTCCGCAAGCCAGGAGACCCTTCCTTATGGCTACACCTTC.

Regarding this clonotype: Since a much larger clone is just one base distant, this may be a read error. The V and J genes are TRBV20-1 and TRBJ2-1, with TRBD2 matching 14 bases. The V gene end was trimmed by 5 bases and the J gene end by 15 bases; junction bases not matched to a gene: 6. Per germline, CDR1 DFQATT and CDR2 SNEGSKA (reference sequence). The CDR3 loop spans 12 amino acids. The CDR3 spells CSAWTSGRKLFF. CDR3 sequence (DNA): TGCAGTGCTTGGACTAGCGGGAGGAAACTGTTCTTC.

The genes are TRBV2 and TRBJ2-7; 7 nucleotides align to TRBD1. This CDR3 is built from 16 residues. Germline values: CDR1 SNHLY, CDR2 FYNNEI. V shed 1 base, J shed 2 bases, and the junction held 8 bases outside the gene matches. The CDR3 DNA reads as TGTGCCAGCAGTGAAGTAGAGGGGACAGCCGCCTACGAGCAGTACTTC. This sequence encodes CASSEVEGTAAYEQYF.

This chain links TRBV4-1 with TRBJ2-7, with 9 bases fitting TRBD2. The CDR3 loop spans 16 amino acids. With 0 bases clipped from V and 1 base from J, the junction kept 4 bases outside the gene matches. The V gene's germline CDR1 is MGHRA and CDR2 YSYEKL. The DNA of the CDR3 is TGCGCCAGCAGCCAAGATAGCGGGAGACCGTCCTACGAGCAGTACTTC. Amino acids: CASSQDSGRPSYEQYF.

The chain joins TRBV18 to TRBJ2-7; D might be TRBD1 (5 bases). The CDR3 totals 12 residues. Germline CDR1 is KGHSH and CDR2 is LQKENI. V lost 5 bases, J lost 5 bases, and 10 bases lay in between. CDR3 bases: TGTGCCAGCTCATCACAGGCCCACGAGCAGTACTTC. Encoded protein: CASSSQAHEQYF.

This clonotype was detected ten times or more. This chain uses TRBV27 with TRBJ2-1; D not resolved. Germline CDR1 is MNHEY and CDR2 is SMNVEV (reference sequence). The CDR3 runs 13 residues. V lost 4 bases and J lost 6, with 10 bases in between. CDR3 loop: CASSSGPTNEQFF. The DNA for the CDR3 is TGTGCCAGCAGTTCCGGACCCACCAATGAGCAGTTCTTC.

This clonotype was detected ten times or more. The CDR3: CASRADRGNYGYTF. The CDR3 nucleotides are TGTGCCAGCAGGGCGGACAGGGGTAACTATGGCTACACCTTC. The rearrangement links TRBV25-1 to TRBJ1-2; 9 bases are shared with TRBD1. The CDR3 is 14 amino acids. CDR1 and CDR2 (germline): MGHDK, SYGVNS. Germline trimming cut 6 bases from V and 1 base from J; bases unmatched to any gene: 3.

The chain uses TRBV28 and TRBJ2-7, with 7 bases matching TRBD1. Germline-derived CDR1 and CDR2 are MDHEN and SYDVKM. CDR3 length: 13 amino acids. V shed 5 bases, J shed 7 bases, and the junction held 8 bases outside the gene matches. As DNA, the CDR3 is TGTGCCAGCAGTCCCCGACAGGGCGGTGAGCAGTACTTC. It translates to CASSPRQGGEQYF.

This clonotype was detected only once. Being one base from a much bigger clone, this may be a read error. This rearrangement joins TRBV15 to TRBJ2-1, with D uncertain. The germline gives CDR1 LNHNV, CDR2 YYDKDF (reference sequence). There are 15 residues in the CDR3. The CDR3 nucleotides read TGTGCCACCGGCAGAGATCGGAGTAGAGTTGTAGAGCAGTTCTTC. It specifies CATGRDRSRVVEQFF.

The chain is built from TRBV2 and TRBJ2-3; TRBD1 matches at 9 bases. Trimming removed 4 bases from V and 5 bases from J; junction bases left unmatched: 1. CDR1 and CDR2 from the germline V gene are SNHLY and FYNNEI. This CDR3 spans 13 amino acids. CDR3 amino acids: CASSGTGVDTQYF. CDR3 nucleotides: TGTGCCAGCAGTGGGACAGGGGTAGATACGCAGTATTTT.